Only one count was recorded for the clone carrying this T cell receptor (beta chain). The antigen remains undetermined. This entry belongs to a study of cytomegalovirus exposure and HLA in healthy donors. Amplification used 60 Vbeta primers and 13 Jbeta primers. The authors' processing: In a later analysis, roughly 10 million of 60 million to 80 million unique beta chains occurred in at least two donors. Measured with immunoSEQ multiplex PCR; TCRdb has only the in-frame clones, and not every one. D and trimming come from the DNA, and the V and J calls and clone size come from that table. This sample has roughly 99,000 clones; around 77% occur once, and the top ten carry under 5%. This CDR3 spans 15 amino acids. V was clipped by 5 bases and J by 8 bases; unmatched bases: 10. CDR1 is SGHVS, CDR2 FQNEAQ, per germline. Regarding the study as a whole: In a later analysis, an Asian-associated ancestry cluster reportedly showed fewer N-insertions than the approximately 640-donor mean. Reports indicate that TCR beta sequences accurately predicted the HLA-A and HLA-B alleles of most subjects. For TCR beta chains, V- and J-gene trimming was later linked to a missense DCLRE1C variant.

Sequenced: PBMCs. V gene TRBV7-8 combines with J gene TRBJ1-2; the match to TRBD1 covers 11 bases. The clonotype was recovered from a male donor in good health and CMV-seronegative. The CDR3 loop is CASSPMGQGVYGYTF. CDR3 nucleotides: TGTGCCAGCAGCCCAATGGGACAGGGGGTGTACGGCTACACCTTC.